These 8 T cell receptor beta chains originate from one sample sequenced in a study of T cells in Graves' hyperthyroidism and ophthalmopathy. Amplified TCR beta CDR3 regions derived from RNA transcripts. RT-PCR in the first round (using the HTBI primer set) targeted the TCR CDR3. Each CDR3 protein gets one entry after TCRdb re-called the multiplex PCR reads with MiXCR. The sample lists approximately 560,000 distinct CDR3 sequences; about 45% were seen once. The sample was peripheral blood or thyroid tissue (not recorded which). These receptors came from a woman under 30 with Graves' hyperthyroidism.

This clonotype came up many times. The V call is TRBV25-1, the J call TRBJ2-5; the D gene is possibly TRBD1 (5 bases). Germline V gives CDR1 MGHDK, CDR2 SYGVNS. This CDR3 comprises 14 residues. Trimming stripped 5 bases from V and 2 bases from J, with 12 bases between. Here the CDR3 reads CASSRTGLQETQYF. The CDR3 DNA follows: TGTGCCAGCAGTCGAACAGGTCTACAAGAGACCCAGTACTTC.

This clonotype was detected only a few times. The CDR3 sequence: CASSDGTPGNTIYF. CDR3 DNA: TGTGCCAGCAGTGACGGGACACCTGGAAACACCATATATTTT. The V and J genes are TRBV12-3 or TRBV12-4 and TRBJ1-3, with D tentatively TRBD1 (6 bases). Trimming shortened V by 5 bases and J by 2 bases, and 10 bases separated the two germline ends. This CDR3 contains 14 residues.

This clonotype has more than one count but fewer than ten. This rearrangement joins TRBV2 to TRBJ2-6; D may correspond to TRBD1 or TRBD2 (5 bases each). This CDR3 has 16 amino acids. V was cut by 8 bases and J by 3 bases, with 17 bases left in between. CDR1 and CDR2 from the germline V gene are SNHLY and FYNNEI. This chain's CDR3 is CASVGTYGYGANVLTF. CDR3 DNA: TGTGCCAGCGTTGGGACGTACGGGTATGGGGCCAACGTCCTGACTTTC. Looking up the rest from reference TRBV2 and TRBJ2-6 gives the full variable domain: EPEVTQTPSHQVTQMGQEVILRCVPISNHLYFYWYRQILGQKVEFLVSFYNNEISEKSEIFDDQFSVERPDGSNFTLKIRSTKLEDSAMYFCASVGTYGYGANVLTFGAGSRLTVL.

The CDR3 is CASSTAGLPGTGELFF. Here the CDR3 DNA reads TGTGCCAGCAGTACGGCGGGACTTCCGGGGACCGGGGAGCTGTTTTTT. The rearrangement uses TRBV15 and TRBJ2-2; D perhaps matches TRBD2 (6 bases). The CDR3 covers 16 residues. Per germline, CDR1 LNHNV and CDR2 YYDKDF (reference sequence). The V gene lost 10 bases and the J gene lost 5 bases, with 23 bases spanning the gap.

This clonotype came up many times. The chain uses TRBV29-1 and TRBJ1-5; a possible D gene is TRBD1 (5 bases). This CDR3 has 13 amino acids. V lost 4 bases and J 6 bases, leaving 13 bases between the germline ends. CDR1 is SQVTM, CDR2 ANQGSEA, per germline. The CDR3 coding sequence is TGCAGCGTTGGGAGGGGCGTTGGTCAGCCCCAGCATTTT. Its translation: CSVGRGVGQPQHF. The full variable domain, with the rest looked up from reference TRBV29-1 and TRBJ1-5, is SAVISQKPSRDICQRGTSLTIQCQVDSQVTMMFWYRQQPGQSLTLIATANQGSEATYESGFVIDKFPISRPNLTFSTLTVSNMSPEDSSIYLCSVGRGVGQPQHFGDGTRLSIL.

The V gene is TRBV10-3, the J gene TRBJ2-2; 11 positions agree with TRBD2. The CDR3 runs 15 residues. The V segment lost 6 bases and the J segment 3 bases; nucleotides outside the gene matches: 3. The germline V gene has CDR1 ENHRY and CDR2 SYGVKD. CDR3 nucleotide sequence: TGTGCCATCAGCCTGGGACTAGCGGACACCGGGGAGCTGTTTTTT. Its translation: CAISLGLADTGELFF.

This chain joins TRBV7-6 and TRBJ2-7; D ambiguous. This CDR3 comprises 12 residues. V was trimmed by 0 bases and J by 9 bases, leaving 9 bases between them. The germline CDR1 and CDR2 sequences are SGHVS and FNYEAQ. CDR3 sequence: CASSLAQASQYF. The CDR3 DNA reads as TGTGCCAGCAGCTTAGCCCAAGCCTCGCAGTACTTC.

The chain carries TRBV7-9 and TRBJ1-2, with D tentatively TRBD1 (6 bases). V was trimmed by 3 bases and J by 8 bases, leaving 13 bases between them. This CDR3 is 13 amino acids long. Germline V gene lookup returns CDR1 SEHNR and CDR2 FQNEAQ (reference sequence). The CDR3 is CASSLTGREGYTF. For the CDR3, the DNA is TGTGCCAGCAGCTTGACAGGCCGGGAAGGCTACACCTTC. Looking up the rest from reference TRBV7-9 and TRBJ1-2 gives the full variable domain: DTGVSQNPRHKITKRGQNVTFRCDPISEHNRLYWYRQTLGQGPEFLTYFQNEAQLEKSRLLSDRFSAERPKGSFSTLEIQRTEQGDSAMYLCASSLTGREGYTFGSGTRLTVV.